The rows below give T cell receptor beta chains drawn from one sample of a study of blood T cell repertoires in COVID-19. TCRdb's table, derived via immunoSEQ multiplex PCR, lists solely in-frame clones and lacks some. Of approximately 400,000 clones in the sample, around 87% were seen once. Sample: PBMCs or T cells enriched from blood (not recorded which). The receptors derive from a man aged 25-45 years who had recovered from COVID-19. Both conserved end residues are part of each CDR3. D genes are given only for firm matches. Clone size is stated in some rows and not others, as once, few, many or a class when expanded.

D	V	J	size	DNA	CDR3
TRBD2	TRBV29-1	TRBJ2-2	once	TGCAGCGTGCGGACTAGCGGGGGGGCCAGCGGGGAGCTGTTTTTT	CSVRTSGGASGELFF
NA	TRBV6-4	TRBJ1-1	NA	TGTGCCAGCAGTGACTTGAGGGGGGAAGCTTTCTTT	CASSDLRGEAFF
TRBD2	TRBV18	TRBJ2-7	NA	TGTGCCAGCTCGAGCGGGGGGTACGAGCAGTACTTC	CASSSGGYEQYF
NA	TRBV30	TRBJ1-5	few	TGTGCCTGGACAGCACAGGGAAGTCAGCCCCAGCATTTT	CAWTAQGSQPQHF
NA	TRBV11-2	TRBJ1-2	NA	TGTGCCAGCAGCTTAGATCCGGGAGCTAACTATGGCTACACCTTC	CASSLDPGANYGYTF
NA	TRBV5-6	TRBJ2-6	NA	TGTGCCAGCAGCTTTTCGGACATCTGGGCAATCCCTGGGGCCAACGTCCTGACTTTC	CASSFSDIWAIPGANVLTF
TRBD2	TRBV9	TRBJ2-1	NA	TGTGCCAGCAGCGTAGGTCTAAGCGGGGGAGCCTCCTACAATGAGCAGTTCTTC	CASSVGLSGGASYNEQFF
NA	TRBV7-9	TRBJ1-2	NA	TGTGCCAGCAGCTTAGTCCCGGGGATGTATGGCTACACCTTC	CASSLVPGMYGYTF
TRBD1	TRBV7-9	TRBJ1-2	NA	TGTGCCAGCAGCTTCTCCGGGACAGGGCATTTCGGGGGCTACACCTTC	CASSFSGTGHFGGYTF
TRBD1	TRBV4-2	TRBJ1-1	NA	TGTGCCAGCAGCCAAGATCTCCTGACAGGGTACGGAGAGAACACTGAAGCTTTCTTT	CASSQDLLTGYGENTEAFF
NA	TRBV5-4	TRBJ1-2	NA	TGTGCCAGCAGCTTGGTCGGGGGCTATGGCTACACCTTC	CASSLVGGYGYTF
NA	TRBV19	TRBJ1-3	NA	TGTGCCAGTAGCGACAGAAGCTCTGGAAACACCATATATTTT	CASSDRSSGNTIYF
NA	TRBV6-2/TRBV6-3	TRBJ1-3	NA	TGTGCCAGCAGCCGACAGAACTCTGGAAACACCATATATTTT	CASSRQNSGNTIYF